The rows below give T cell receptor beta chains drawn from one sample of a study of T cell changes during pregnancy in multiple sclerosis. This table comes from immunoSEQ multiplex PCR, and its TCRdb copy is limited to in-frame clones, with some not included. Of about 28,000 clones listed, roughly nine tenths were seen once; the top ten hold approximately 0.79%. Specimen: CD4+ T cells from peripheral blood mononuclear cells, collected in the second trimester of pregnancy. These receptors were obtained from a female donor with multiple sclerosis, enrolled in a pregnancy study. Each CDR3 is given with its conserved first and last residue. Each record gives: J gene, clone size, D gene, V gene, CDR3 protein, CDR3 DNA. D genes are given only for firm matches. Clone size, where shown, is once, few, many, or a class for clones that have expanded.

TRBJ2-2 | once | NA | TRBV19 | CASSIGRANTGELFF | TGTGCCAGTAGTATAGGCAGGGCCAATACCGGGGAGCTGTTTTTT
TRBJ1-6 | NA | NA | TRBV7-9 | CASSLAREVLHF | TGTGCCAGCAGCTTAGCCAGAGAGGTCCTCCACTTT
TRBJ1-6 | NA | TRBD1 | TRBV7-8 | CASSLALQGRLGPLHF | TGTGCCAGCAGCTTAGCTCTACAGGGGCGCCTTGGGCCCCTCCACTTT
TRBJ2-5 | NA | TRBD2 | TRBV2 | CASRILAGGGQETQYF | TGTGCCAGCAGAATACTAGCGGGGGGGGGACAAGAGACCCAGTACTTC
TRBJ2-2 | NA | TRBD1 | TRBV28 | CASSFGWDSEYTGELFF | TGTGCCAGCAGTTTTGGCTGGGACAGCGAATACACCGGGGAGCTGTTTTTT
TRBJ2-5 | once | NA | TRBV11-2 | CASSLVQGPQETQYF | TGTGCCAGCAGCTTAGTTCAGGGGCCGCAAGAGACCCAGTACTTC
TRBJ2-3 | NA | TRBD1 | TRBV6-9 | CASSRTGGADTQYF | TGTGCCAGCAGTCGTACAGGGGGCGCAGATACGCAGTATTTT
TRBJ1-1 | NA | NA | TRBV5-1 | CASSLQASNTEAFF | TGCGCCAGCAGCTTGCAGGCTTCGAACACTGAAGCTTTCTTT
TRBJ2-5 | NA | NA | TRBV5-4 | CASSLEEGQQETQYF | TGTGCCAGCAGCTTGGAGGAGGGACAGCAAGAGACCCAGTACTTC
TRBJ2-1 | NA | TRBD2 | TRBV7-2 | CASSLRLAGGRGGNEQFF | TGTGCCAGCAGCCTACGACTAGCGGGGGGCCGGGGTGGGAATGAGCAGTTCTTC
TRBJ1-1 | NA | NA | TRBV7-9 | CASSPRRSMNTEAFF | TGTGCCAGCAGCCCCCGGAGAAGCATGAACACTGAAGCTTTCTTT
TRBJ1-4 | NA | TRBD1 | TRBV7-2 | CASKPGQSNEKLFF | TGTGCCAGCAAACCGGGACAGTCGAATGAAAAACTGTTTTTT
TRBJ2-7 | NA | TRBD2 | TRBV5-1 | CASSLAPSGGPRSYEQYF | TGCGCCAGCAGCTTGGCGCCTAGCGGGGGCCCTCGCTCCTACGAGCAGTACTTC
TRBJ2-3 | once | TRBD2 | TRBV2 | CASKGLAGGPGDTQYF | TGTGCCAGCAAGGGACTAGCGGGGGGGCCGGGGGATACGCAGTATTTT
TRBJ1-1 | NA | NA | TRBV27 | CASSLNSGETNTEAFF | TGTGCCAGCAGTTTAAATTCTGGGGAGACGAACACTGAAGCTTTCTTT
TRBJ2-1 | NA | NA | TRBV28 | CASRKTGLANEQFF | TGTGCCAGCAGAAAGACAGGTTTGGCCAATGAGCAGTTCTTC
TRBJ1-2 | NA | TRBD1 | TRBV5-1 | CASSLGTGGSYGYTF | TGCGCCAGCAGCTTGGGGACAGGGGGTTCCTATGGCTACACCTTC
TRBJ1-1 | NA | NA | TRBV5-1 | CASSFGGGRTEAFF | TGCGCCAGCAGCTTCGGTGGGGGCAGGACTGAAGCTTTCTTT
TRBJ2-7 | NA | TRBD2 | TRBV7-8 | CASSARASGGYEQYF | TGTGCCAGCAGCGCCCGGGCTAGCGGGGGCTACGAGCAGTACTTC
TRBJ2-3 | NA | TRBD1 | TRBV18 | CASSQPGQNTDTQYF | TGTGCCAGCTCACAACCGGGACAGAACACAGATACGCAGTATTTT
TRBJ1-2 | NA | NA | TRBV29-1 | CSAGQGFPHYGYTF | TGCAGCGCCGGGCAGGGATTCCCACACTATGGCTACACCTTC
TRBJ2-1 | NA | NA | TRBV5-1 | CASSFRDNSYNEQFF | TGCGCCAGCAGCTTCCGGGACAACTCCTACAATGAGCAGTTCTTC
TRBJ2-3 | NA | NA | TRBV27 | CASASNLDTQYF | TGTGCCAGCGCCTCTAATTTGGATACGCAGTATTTT
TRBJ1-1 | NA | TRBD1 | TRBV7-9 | CASSLMGQMNTEAFF | TGTGCCAGCAGCTTAATGGGACAGATGAACACTGAAGCTTTCTTT
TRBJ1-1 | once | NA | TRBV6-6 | CASSYQRWTEAFF | TGTGCCAGCAGTTACCAGAGGTGGACTGAAGCTTTCTTT
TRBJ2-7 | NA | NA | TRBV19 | CASSPGLSSYEQYF | TGTGCCAGTAGCCCCGGGTTAAGCTCCTACGAGCAGTACTTC
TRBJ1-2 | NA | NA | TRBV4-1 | CASSPGHVGDYGYTF | TGCGCCAGCAGCCCGGGACACGTCGGCGACTATGGCTACACCTTC
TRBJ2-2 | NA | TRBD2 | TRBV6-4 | CATGLGAGELFF | TGTGCCACCGGACTAGGAGCCGGGGAGCTGTTTTTT
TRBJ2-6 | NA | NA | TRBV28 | CASSLVGGSGANVLTF | TGTGCCAGCAGTTTGGTCGGAGGCTCTGGGGCCAACGTCCTGACTTTC
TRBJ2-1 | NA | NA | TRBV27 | CASSRKGTSYNEQFF | TGTGCCAGCAGCCGGAAGGGGACATCCTACAATGAGCAGTTCTTC
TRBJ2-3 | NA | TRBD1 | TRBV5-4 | CASSPKDRQSTDTQYF | TGTGCCAGCAGCCCTAAGGACAGGCAGAGCACAGATACGCAGTATTTT
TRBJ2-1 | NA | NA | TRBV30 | CAWGPGLSSYNEQFF | TGTGCCTGGGGACCGGGACTTAGCTCCTACAATGAGCAGTTCTTC
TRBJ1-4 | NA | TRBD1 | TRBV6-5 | CASSLQGAPANEKLFF | TGTGCCAGCAGTTTGCAGGGGGCGCCGGCTAATGAAAAACTGTTTTTT
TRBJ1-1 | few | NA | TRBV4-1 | CASSPVAGKAFF | TGCGCCAGCAGCCCGGTGGCGGGGAAGGCTTTCTTT
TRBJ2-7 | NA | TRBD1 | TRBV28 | CASRSGTDYFSYEQYF | TGTGCCAGCAGATCCGGGACAGATTACTTTTCCTACGAGCAGTACTTC
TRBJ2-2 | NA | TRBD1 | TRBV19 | CASSQGAGTGELFF | TGTGCCAGTAGTCAGGGGGCTGGCACCGGGGAGCTGTTTTTT
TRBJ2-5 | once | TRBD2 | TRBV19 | CASSKGLAGVETQYF | TGTGCCAGTAGTAAGGGACTAGCGGGGGTTGAGACCCAGTACTTC
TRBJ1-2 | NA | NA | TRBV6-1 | CASSGPGGSGYTF | TGTGCCAGCAGTGGGCCGGGGGGCTCCGGCTACACCTTC
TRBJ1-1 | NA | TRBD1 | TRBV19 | CASSDRQGHTEAFF | TGTGCCAGTAGTGATAGACAGGGGCACACTGAAGCTTTCTTT
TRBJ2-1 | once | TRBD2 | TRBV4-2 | CASSQVMAGVGYNEQFF | TGTGCCAGCAGCCAAGTTATGGCGGGGGTAGGCTACAATGAGCAGTTCTTC
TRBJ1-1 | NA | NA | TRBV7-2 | CASSFDKYTEAFF | TGTGCCAGCAGCTTTGACAAATACACTGAAGCTTTCTTT
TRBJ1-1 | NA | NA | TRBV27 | CASKLRLGGMNTEAFF | TGTGCCAGCAAACTACGCTTGGGGGGTATGAACACTGAAGCTTTCTTT
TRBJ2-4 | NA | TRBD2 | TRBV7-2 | CASSFRGENIQYF | TGTGCCAGCAGCTTTCGGGGGGAAAACATTCAGTACTTC
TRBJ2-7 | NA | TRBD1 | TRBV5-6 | CASSLAGTGGYEQYF | TGTGCCAGCAGCTTGGCCGGGACAGGGGGCTACGAGCAGTACTTC
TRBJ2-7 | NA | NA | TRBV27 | CASSLGQGFEQYF | TGTGCCAGCAGTTTAGGCCAGGGCTTCGAGCAGTACTTC
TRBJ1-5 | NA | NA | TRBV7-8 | CASSLSYSNQPQHF | TGTGCCAGCAGCCTGAGCTATAGCAATCAGCCCCAGCATTTT
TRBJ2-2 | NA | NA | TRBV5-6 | CASSHRRLTGELFF | TGTGCCAGCAGCCATAGGAGGTTGACCGGGGAGCTGTTTTTT
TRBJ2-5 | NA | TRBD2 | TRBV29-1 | CSVDSDGGETQYF | TGCAGCGTTGATAGCGACGGGGGGGAGACCCAGTACTTC
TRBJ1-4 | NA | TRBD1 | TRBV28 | CASSLGGDSDEKLFF | TGTGCCAGCAGTTTAGGAGGGGACAGTGACGAAAAACTGTTTTTT
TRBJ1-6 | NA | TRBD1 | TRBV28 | CASSDREMDSSPLHF | TGTGCCAGCAGCGACAGGGAGATGGATAGTTCACCCCTCCACTTT